The 21 T cell receptor beta chains listed next were all sequenced from one sample in a study of cytomegalovirus exposure and HLA in healthy donors (dated by TCRdb to 2016 to 2017). The library relied on the immunoSEQ multiplex PCR assay. For the multiplex PCR, a mixture combining 60 forward primers for TCR Vbeta segments and 13 reverse primers for TCR Jbeta segments was used. Held by TCRdb, this immuneACCESS table contains in-frame sequences only and omits some clones. Under half of the omission traces to an unresolved V gene where checked; the cause of the rest is unknown. This sample's table has entries for about 39,000 clones. The top ten hold 4% of the sample. Sequencing input: PBMCs. All receptors come from a male donor in good health and CMV-seronegative.

The chain employs TRBV4-1 and TRBJ2-3; 12 nucleotides match TRBD2. The CDR3 runs 17 residues. In germline, CDR1 is MGHRA, CDR2 YSYEKL. V shed 2 bases, J shed 2 bases, and the junction held 5 bases outside the gene matches. The CDR3 here is CASSQLLAGGNTDTQYF. The CDR3 region has the DNA TGCGCCAGCAGCCAACTACTAGCGGGGGGAAACACAGATACGCAGTATTTT.

The chain links TRBV7-8 to TRBJ2-7; 8 nucleotides line up with TRBD1. The V and J ends lost 6 bases and 2 bases, in that order; junction bases with no gene match: 6. The germline V gene encodes CDR1 SGHVS and CDR2 FQNEAQ. CDR3 size: 14 residues. The CDR3 reads CASSTGGKTYEQYF. The CDR3 bases are TGTGCCAGCAGTACAGGGGGGAAGACCTACGAGCAGTACTTC.

The chain uses TRBV6-5 and TRBJ2-2; TRBD2 might be the D (6 bases). This CDR3 is built from 14 residues. Germline CDR1 reads MNHEY; CDR2 reads SVGAGI. V was cut by 6 bases and J by 7 bases, with 15 bases left in between. CDR3 loop: CASRPGRKVGELFF. The CDR3 coding sequence is TGTGCCAGCAGACCGGGGAGGAAGGTCGGGGAGCTGTTTTTT.

V usage is TRBV6-1 and J usage is TRBJ1-1; D call uncertain. This CDR3 is built from 14 residues. The V end was cut by 1 base, the J end by 4 bases, with 10 bases between. In germline, CDR1 is MNHNS, CDR2 SASEGT. The CDR3 loop is CASSEDRGVTEAFF. The CDR3 bases are TGTGCCAGCAGTGAAGATCGCGGGGTCACTGAAGCTTTCTTT.

About this clone: This sample also contains other DNA sequences that code for the same CDR3. The CDR3 DNA is TGTGCCAGCAGCGTAGGCCAGGGTGGTCAGCCCCAGCATTTT. It codes for CASSVGQGGQPQHF. The V gene is TRBV9, the J gene TRBJ1-5, with D possibly TRBD1 on 5 matching bases. This CDR3 is built from 14 residues. V was cut by 0 bases and J by 6 bases, with 10 bases left in between. Germline values: CDR1 SGDLS, CDR2 YYNGEE.

The genes are TRBV19 and TRBJ2-7; weak D call: TRBD1 (7 bases). CDR3 size: 16 residues. V lost 4 bases and J 1 base, leaving 17 bases between the germline ends. Germline V lookup: CDR1 LNHDA, CDR2 SQIVND (reference sequence). The CDR3 spells CASSRAGGTGSYEQYF. The DNA of the CDR3 is TGTGCCAGTAGTAGGGCAGGGGGGACGGGATCCTACGAGCAGTACTTC.

The chain recombines TRBV4-2 with TRBJ2-3; 12 bases map to TRBD2. V lost 3 bases to trimming and J lost 1 base; unmatched junction nucleotides: 5. The CDR3 is 17 amino acids. Germline V gene data show CDR1 as LGHNA and CDR2 as YNFKEQ. DNA for the CDR3: TGTGCCAGCAGCCAGGGTACTAGCGGGGGGCGCACAGATACGCAGTATTTT. Translating it yields CASSQGTSGGRTDTQYF.

The chain recombines TRBV5-4 with TRBJ2-2; no clear D gene. The CDR3 is made up of 15 amino acids. Looked up from germline, CDR1 is SGHNT and CDR2 is YYREEE (reference sequence). Trimming removed 0 bases at V and 2 bases at J, with 8 bases between. In DNA form, the CDR3 reads TGTGCCAGCAGCTTGGCGAACAGCAACACCGGGGAGCTGTTTTTT. Amino acid sequence: CASSLANSNTGELFF.

The chain links TRBV5-3 to TRBJ1-6; D is ambiguous. TRBV5-3 is an ORF; its function is uncertain. This CDR3 is 15 amino acids long. Trimming pared 0 bases from V and 2 bases from J, leaving 6 bases between. CDR3 amino acids: CARSLGGTYNSPLHF. Here the CDR3 DNA reads TGTGCCAGAAGCTTGGGCGGCACCTATAATTCACCCCTCCACTTT.

The chain carries TRBV6-6 and TRBJ2-4; D possibly corresponds to TRBD2 (5 bases). This CDR3 has 16 residues. V was trimmed by 2 bases and J by 6 bases, leaving 17 bases between them. Germline assignment: CDR1 MNHNY and CDR2 SVGAGI (reference sequence). CDR3 amino acids: CASSYIDAAGRNIQYF. The CDR3 region has the DNA TGTGCCAGCAGTTACATCGACGCGGCGGGCAGAAACATTCAGTACTTC.

This chain connects TRBV6-5 to TRBJ1-6; D possibly corresponds to TRBD1 (6 bases). The CDR3 length is 14 residues. V gave up 2 bases and J gave up 9 bases, with 11 bases separating them. In germline, CDR1 is MNHEY, CDR2 SVGAGI. CDR3 region: CASSYKGGSSPLHF. In DNA, the CDR3 is TGTGCCAGCAGTTACAAGGGGGGGTCTTCACCCCTCCACTTT.

This chain links TRBV6-6 with TRBJ2-7, with 9 positions matching TRBD1. V trimming: 7 bases; J trimming: 0 bases; junction bases outside the gene matches: 10. CDR1 MNHNY and CDR2 SVGAGI come from the germline V gene (reference sequence). CDR3 length: 16 amino acids. The CDR3 here is CASKSGQGKNSYEQYF. CDR3 bases: TGTGCCAGCAAGTCGGGACAGGGAAAAAACTCCTACGAGCAGTACTTC.

This chain connects TRBV27 to TRBJ2-1; 7 bases are a match to TRBD1. Germline CDR1 reads MNHEY; CDR2 reads SMNVEV (reference sequence). CDR3 size: 15 residues. The trim removed 6 bases at V and 3 bases at J, leaving 8 bases unmatched. The CDR3 DNA sequence: TGTGCCAGCAGAAGGGGGCAGGCAAGCTACAATGAGCAGTTCTTC. Translating gives CASRRGQASYNEQFF.

The chain uses TRBV6-6 and TRBJ2-7; 7 nucleotides agree with TRBD2. This CDR3 has 16 residues. The ends lost 5 bases at V and 0 bases at J; junction bases unmatched: 10. Germline CDR1 reads MNHNY; CDR2 reads SVGAGI (reference sequence). Here the CDR3 reads CASSPGWDYFSYEQYF. DNA of the CDR3: TGTGCCAGCAGTCCCGGGTGGGACTACTTCTCCTACGAGCAGTACTTC.

Worth noting for this clone: One junction end does not reproduce the germline sequence, and a read error may be involved. The V call is TRBV6-1, the J call TRBJ1-3; no clear D gene. The CDR3 covers 12 residues. The germline V gene encodes CDR1 MNHNS and CDR2 SASEGT. The CDR3 DNA is TGTGCCAGCATTCTCCATGGAGACACCATATATTTT. It translates to CASILHGDTIYF.

The J gene is TRBJ2-1, the V gene TRBV9, with a tentative D call TRBD2 (6 bases). The CDR3 length is 14 residues. CDR1 and CDR2 from the germline V gene are SGDLS and YYNGEE. With 3 bases removed from V and 9 bases from J, the gap between germline ends came to 16 bases. In DNA form, the CDR3 reads TGTGCCAGCAGCGGTTCCCTGGCCGGGGGTGAGCAGTTCTTC. Translated: CASSGSLAGGEQFF. The variable domain in full, with the rest retrieved from reference TRBV9 and TRBJ2-1, is DSGVTQTPKHLITATGQRVTLRCSPRSGDLSVYWYQQSLDQGLQFLIQYYNGEERAKGNILERFSAQQFPDLHSELNLSSLELGDSALYFCASSGSLAGGEQFFGPGTRLTVL.

V is TRBV7-9 and J is TRBJ1-1, with no clear D. V gave up 5 bases and J gave up 8 bases, with 9 bases separating them. The germline V gene encodes CDR1 SEHNR and CDR2 FQNEAQ (reference sequence). The CDR3 runs 11 residues. CDR3 sequence reads: CASSPPREAFF. In DNA form, the CDR3 reads TGTGCCAGCAGCCCCCCTCGGGAAGCTTTCTTT.

This sequence joins TRBV18 and TRBJ1-6, with TRBD1 matching 7 bases. From germline, CDR1 is KGHSH and CDR2 LQKENI. This CDR3 has 15 residues. The trim removed 1 base at V and 6 bases at J, leaving 3 bases unmatched. The CDR3 DNA follows: TGTGCCAGCTCACCACTCCGGGACAGTAATTCACCCCTCCACTTT. Translation gives CASSPLRDSNSPLHF.

The J gene is TRBJ2-6, the V gene TRBV5-4, with D hard to call. Germline lookup yields CDR1 SGHNT and CDR2 YYREEE (reference sequence). Trimming left V 2 bases short and J 0 bases short, with 9 bases between. The length of the CDR3 is 16 residues. The CDR3 region is CASSLGRRSGANVLTF. CDR3 nucleotides: TGTGCCAGCAGCTTAGGCAGGCGCTCTGGGGCCAACGTCCTGACTTTC.

The chain recombines TRBV5-1 with TRBJ2-7; the D gene is possibly TRBD1 (6 bases). Per the germline V gene, CDR1 is SGHRS and CDR2 is YFSETQ. CDR3 length: 15 amino acids. V was cut by 0 bases and J by 1 base, with 11 bases left in between. CDR3 DNA sequence: TGCGCCAGCAGCTTGGTACCAGGGGCGTCCTACGAGCAGTACTTC. Its protein is CASSLVPGASYEQYF.

V is TRBV18 and J is TRBJ2-1; 8 bases are a match to TRBD2. This CDR3 region has 16 residues. Trimming at V came to 1 base and at J to 7 bases, leaving 9 bases not matched to a gene. Germline values: CDR1 KGHSH, CDR2 LQKENI. The CDR3 spells CASSPLDGGALNEQFF. The CDR3 DNA reads TGTGCCAGCTCACCACTCGACGGGGGGGCCTTGAATGAGCAGTTCTTC.